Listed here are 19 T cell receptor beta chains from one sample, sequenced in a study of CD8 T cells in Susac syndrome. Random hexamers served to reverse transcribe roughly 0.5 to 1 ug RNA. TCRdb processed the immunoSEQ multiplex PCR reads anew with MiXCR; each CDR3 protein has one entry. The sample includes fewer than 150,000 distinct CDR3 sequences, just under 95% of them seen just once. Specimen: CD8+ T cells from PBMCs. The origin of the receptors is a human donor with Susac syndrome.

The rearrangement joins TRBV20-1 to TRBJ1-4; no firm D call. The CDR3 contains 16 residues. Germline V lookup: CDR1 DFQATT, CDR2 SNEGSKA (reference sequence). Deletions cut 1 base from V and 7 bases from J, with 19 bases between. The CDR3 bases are TGCAGTGCTAGAGCAATAACACCTAGCCTGGGTGAAAAACTGTTTTTT. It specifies CSARAITPSLGEKLFF.

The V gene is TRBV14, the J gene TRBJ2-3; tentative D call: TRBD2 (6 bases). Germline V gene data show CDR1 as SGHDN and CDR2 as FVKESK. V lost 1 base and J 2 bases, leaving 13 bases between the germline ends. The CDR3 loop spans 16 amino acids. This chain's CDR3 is CASSQVETGVTDTQYF. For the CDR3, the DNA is TGTGCCAGCAGCCAAGTCGAGACGGGGGTCACAGATACGCAGTATTTT.

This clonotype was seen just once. The CDR3 loop reads CASSLAMDNEQFF. The CDR3 DNA follows: TGTGCCAGCAGCCTGGCCATGGACAATGAGCAGTTCTTC. The chain uses TRBV3-1 and TRBJ2-1, with D hard to call. This CDR3 spans 13 amino acids. Between the trimmed V and J ends, which lost 4 bases and 5 bases, there was a span of 9 bases. CDR1 is LGHDT and CDR2 is YNNKEL in the germline V gene (reference sequence).

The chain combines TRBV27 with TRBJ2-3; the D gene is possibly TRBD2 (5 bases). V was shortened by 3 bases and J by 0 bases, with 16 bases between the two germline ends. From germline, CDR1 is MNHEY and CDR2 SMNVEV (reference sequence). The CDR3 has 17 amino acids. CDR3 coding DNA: TGTGCCAGCAGTTTCCAGAGAGGGCCCTTTAGCACAGATACGCAGTATTTT. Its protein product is CASSFQRGPFSTDTQYF.

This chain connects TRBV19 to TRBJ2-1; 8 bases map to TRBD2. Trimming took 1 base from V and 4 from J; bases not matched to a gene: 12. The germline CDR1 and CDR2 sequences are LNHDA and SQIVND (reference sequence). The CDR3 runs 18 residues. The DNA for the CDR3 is TGTGCCAGTAGTATAGTGGGGGAGGGGACTAGAGCTTACAATGAGCAGTTCTTC. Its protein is CASSIVGEGTRAYNEQFF.

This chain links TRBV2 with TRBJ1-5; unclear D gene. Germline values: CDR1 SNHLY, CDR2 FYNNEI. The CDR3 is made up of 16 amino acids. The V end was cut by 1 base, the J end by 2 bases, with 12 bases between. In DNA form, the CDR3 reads TGTGCCAGCAGTGAAGTTGCCTTTACGGGCAATCAGCCCCAGCATTTT. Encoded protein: CASSEVAFTGNQPQHF.

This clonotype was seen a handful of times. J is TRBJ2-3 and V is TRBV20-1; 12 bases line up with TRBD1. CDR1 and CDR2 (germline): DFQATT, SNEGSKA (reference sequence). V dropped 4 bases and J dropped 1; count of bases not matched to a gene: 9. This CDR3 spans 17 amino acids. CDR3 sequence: CSATGQGAPFGTDTQYF. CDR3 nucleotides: TGCAGTGCTACGGGACAGGGGGCCCCGTTTGGCACAGATACGCAGTATTTT.

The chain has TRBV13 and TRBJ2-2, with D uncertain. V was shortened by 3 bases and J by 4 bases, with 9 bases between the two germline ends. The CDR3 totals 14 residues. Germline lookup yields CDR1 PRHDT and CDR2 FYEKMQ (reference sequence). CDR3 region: CASSLGQLTGELFF. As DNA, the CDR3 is TGTGCCAGCAGCTTGGGCCAACTCACCGGGGAGCTGTTTTTT.

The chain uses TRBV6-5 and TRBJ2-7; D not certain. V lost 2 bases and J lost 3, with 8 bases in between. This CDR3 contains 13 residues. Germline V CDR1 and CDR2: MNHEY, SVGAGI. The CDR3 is CASSYSLSYEQYF. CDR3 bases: TGTGCCAGCAGTTACAGCCTAAGCTACGAGCAGTACTTC.

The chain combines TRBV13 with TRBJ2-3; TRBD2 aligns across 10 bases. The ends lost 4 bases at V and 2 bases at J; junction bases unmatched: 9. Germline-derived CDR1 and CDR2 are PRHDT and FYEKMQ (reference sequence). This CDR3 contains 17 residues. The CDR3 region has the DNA TGTGCCAGCAGCTCCGTCCTAGCGGGAGACCCCACAGATACGCAGTATTTT. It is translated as CASSSVLAGDPTDTQYF.

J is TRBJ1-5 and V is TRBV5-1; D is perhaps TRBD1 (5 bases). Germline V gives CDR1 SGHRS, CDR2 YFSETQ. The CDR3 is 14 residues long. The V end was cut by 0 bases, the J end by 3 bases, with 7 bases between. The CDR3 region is CASSLEGTNQPQHF. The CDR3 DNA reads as TGCGCCAGCAGCTTGGAGGGGACCAATCAGCCCCAGCATTTT.

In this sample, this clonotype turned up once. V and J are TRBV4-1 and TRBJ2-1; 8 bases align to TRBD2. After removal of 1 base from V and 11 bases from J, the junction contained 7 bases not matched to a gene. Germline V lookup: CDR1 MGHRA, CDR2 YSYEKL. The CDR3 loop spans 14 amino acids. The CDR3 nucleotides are TGCGCCAGCAGCCAAGGGGCTAGCGGGTCCCAGCAGTTCTTC. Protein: CASSQGASGSQQFF.

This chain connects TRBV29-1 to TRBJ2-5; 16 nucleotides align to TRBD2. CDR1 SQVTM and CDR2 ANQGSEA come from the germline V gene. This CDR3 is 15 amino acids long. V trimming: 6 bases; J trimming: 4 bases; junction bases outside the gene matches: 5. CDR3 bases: TGCAGCGTCGGGACTAGCGGGAGGGCCGGAGAGACCCAGTACTTC. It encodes CSVGTSGRAGETQYF.

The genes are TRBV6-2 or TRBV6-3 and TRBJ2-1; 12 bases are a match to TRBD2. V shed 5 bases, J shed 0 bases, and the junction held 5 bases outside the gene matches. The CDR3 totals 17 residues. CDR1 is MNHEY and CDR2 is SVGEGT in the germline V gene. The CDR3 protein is CASSGLAGINSYNEQFF. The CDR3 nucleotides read TGTGCCAGCAGTGGACTAGCGGGGATTAACTCCTACAATGAGCAGTTCTTC.

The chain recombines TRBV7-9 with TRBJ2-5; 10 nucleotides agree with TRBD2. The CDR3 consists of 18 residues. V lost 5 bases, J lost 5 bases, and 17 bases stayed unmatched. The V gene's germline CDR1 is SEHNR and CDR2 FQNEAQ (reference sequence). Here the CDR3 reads CASSPYPGSGRVRETQYF. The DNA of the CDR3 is TGTGCCAGCAGCCCATACCCCGGCAGCGGGAGGGTCCGGGAGACCCAGTACTTC.

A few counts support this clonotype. The CDR3 is CSAYPGQFF. In nucleotides, the CDR3 is TGCAGCGCCTACCCCGGGCAGTTCTTC. The V and J genes are TRBV29-1 and TRBJ2-1; D remains unclear. The CDR3 covers 9 residues. Germline CDR1 reads SQVTM; CDR2 reads ANQGSEA. V gave up 7 bases and J gave up 12 bases, with 10 bases separating them.

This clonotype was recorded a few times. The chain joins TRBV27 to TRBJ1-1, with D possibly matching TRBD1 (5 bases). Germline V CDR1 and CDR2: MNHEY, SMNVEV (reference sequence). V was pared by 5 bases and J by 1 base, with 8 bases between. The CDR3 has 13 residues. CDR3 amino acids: CASSPGPNTEAFF. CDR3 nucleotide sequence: TGTGCCAGCAGTCCGGGGCCGAACACTGAAGCTTTCTTT.

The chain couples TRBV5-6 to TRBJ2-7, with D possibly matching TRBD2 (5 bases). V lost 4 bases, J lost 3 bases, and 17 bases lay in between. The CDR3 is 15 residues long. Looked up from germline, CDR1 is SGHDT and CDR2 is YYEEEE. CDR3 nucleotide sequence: TGTGCCAGCAGCAAGGACGGACTTCTCGGCTACGAGCAGTACTTC. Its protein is CASSKDGLLGYEQYF.

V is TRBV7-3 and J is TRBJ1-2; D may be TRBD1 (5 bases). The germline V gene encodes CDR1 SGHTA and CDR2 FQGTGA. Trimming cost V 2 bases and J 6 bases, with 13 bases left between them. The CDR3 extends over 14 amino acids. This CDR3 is CASSLLGGGDGYTF. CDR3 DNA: TGTGCCAGCAGCTTATTGGGGGGGGGTGATGGCTACACCTTC. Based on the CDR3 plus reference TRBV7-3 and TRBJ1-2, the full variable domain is GAGVSQTPSNKVTEKGKYVELRCDPISGHTALYWYRQSLGQGPEFLIYFQGTGAADDSGLPNDRFFAVRPEGSVSTLKIQRTERGDSAVYLCASSLLGGGDGYTFGSGTRLTVV.